This paragraph covers one T cell receptor (beta chain) sequence. Its antigen is not known. The record originates from a study of OX40 agonist ivuxolimab in advanced cancers. Study-level information: Patients received the agonistic anti-OX40 (CD134) antibody ivuxolimab. Every 2 weeks, ivuxolimab was infused into the patients intravenously at between 0.01 and 10 mg/kg. The dose-escalation cohort was over 65% male, with a mean age of around 60 years, ranging roughly 23 to 79.

Study results and caveats: Some patients who did not respond also had low normalized T-cell clonal expansion.

V shed 0 bases and J shed 0 bases, with 10 bases lying between them. The CDR3 runs 15 residues. Germline CDR1 reads SGHDT; CDR2 reads YYEEEE. Repertoires were generated with immunoSEQ multiplex PCR, while TCRdb's copy carries only in-frame clones and drops some. Among approximately 49,000 clones, 65% to 85% were seen once, and the ten largest hold 1% to 1.3%. Sequencing was performed on CD4+ or CD8+ T cells sorted from blood, taken in a trial of the OX40 agonist ivuxolimab. The origin of this receptor is an adult with an advanced solid tumor such as melanoma, head and neck, liver or kidney cancer. The chain employs TRBV5-6 and TRBJ2-7; tentatively, D is TRBD2 (5 bases). CDR3 region: CASSLDPGDSYEQYF. The CDR3 region has the DNA TGTGCCAGCAGCTTGGACCCCGGGGACTCCTACGAGCAGTACTTC.